Below, 9 T cell receptor beta chains from the same sample are listed, as sequenced in a study of tumor-infiltrating lymphocytes in primary liver carcinoma. Investigators took RNA and DNA out together from 20-30 mg of unsorted bulk tissue. With a constant-region primer, TCR beta cDNA was made from 400 to 550 ng of total RNA. Libraries of TCR beta came from three nested multiplex PCR rounds with slightly modified ARM-PCR. The opening two PCR rounds, 10 cycles each, paired TRBV1-TRBV30 forward primers with a C-beta reverse primer. Each CDR3 protein is one row after TCRdb ran MiXCR on the multiplex PCR reads. Of roughly 120,000 distinct CDR3 sequences listed, 64% were seen once; the top ten hold roughly 7.9%. Sample: liver tumor tissue from sampling region 3. Subset given: tumor region T3, left-lateral pole. Receptors originate from a woman in her fifties or sixties with primary liver carcinoma and hepatitis B virus infection.

About this clonotype itself: At one boundary the junction diverges from the germline segment, which might be a read error. The chain uses TRBV6-6 and TRBJ2-7; 7 positions agree with TRBD1. The germline gives CDR1 MNHNY, CDR2 SVGAGI (reference sequence). This CDR3 is 16 amino acids long. The CDR3 DNA reads TGTGCCGGCAGTTACTCGGGACAGAGGAGCTCCCTCGAGCAGTACTTC. As protein: CAGSYSGQRSSLEQYF.

This clonotype has just one count. The conserved closing phenylalanine or tryptophan is absent in this CDR3, likely reflecting a read error. The chain couples TRBV12-3 or TRBV12-4 to TRBJ1-1; D gene ambiguous. The ends were cut back, 1 base at V and 4 bases at J, with 10 bases in the middle. This CDR3 region has 14 residues. DNA of the CDR3: TGTGCCAGCAGTTTAGGTATCATGATCACTGAAGCTTTCCTT. This translates into CASSLGIMITEAFL.

This chain uses TRBV29-1 with TRBJ2-3; 11 bases line up with TRBD2. The V gene end was trimmed by 6 bases and the J gene end by 5 bases; junction bases not matched to a gene: 7. Germline V gene data show CDR1 as SQVTM and CDR2 as ANQGSEA. CDR3 length: 14 residues. The CDR3 DNA follows: TGCAGCGTCCAAGGGACTAGCGGATTAGATACGCAGTATTTT. Translation: CSVQGTSGLDTQYF.

In regard to this clonotype: The germline gene is not matched at one end of the junction; a read error may be the cause. The chain uses TRBV28 and TRBJ1-2; 9 bases are shared with TRBD1. CDR1 MDHEN and CDR2 SYDVKM come from the germline V gene. The length of the CDR3 is 15 residues. The CDR3 DNA sequence: TGTGCCGGCAGTCAACAGGGGGCGGCGGGCTATGGCTACACCTTC. Its protein is CAGSQQGAAGYGYTF.

With respect to this clonotype: The junction departs from the called germline gene at one end, perhaps through a read error. J is TRBJ2-7 and V is TRBV6-2 or TRBV6-3; D is possibly TRBD1 (5 bases). The CDR3 is made up of 11 amino acids. Germline V gene data show CDR1 as MNHEY and CDR2 as SVGEGT. This CDR3 reads CASSKGVEQYF. For the CDR3, the DNA is TGTGCCAGCAGTAAAGGGGTCGAGCAATACTTC.

On this clonotype: Its ends do not fully match the called genes, so a read error is possible. The J gene is TRBJ2-6, the V gene TRBV29-1, with 10 bases that match TRBD1. There are 17 residues in the CDR3. Germline CDR1 and CDR2: SQVTM and ANQGSEA. The CDR3 loop reads CSALYRDRGSGANVLTF. CDR3 coding DNA: TGCAGCGCATTGTACCGGGACAGGGGCTCTGGAGCCAACGTCCTGACTTTC.

This clonotype was recorded once. A junction boundary mismatches the germline segment, possibly from a read error. This sequence joins TRBV19 and TRBJ2-5; 7 positions match TRBD1. The CDR3 has 16 amino acids. Germline CDR1 LNHDA, CDR2 SQIVND (reference sequence). CDR3 sequence (DNA): TGTGCCAGTAGTCACAGACAGGGAGCTGGGCCGGAGATCCAGTACTTC. Residues: CASSHRQGAGPEIQYF.

A note on this clonotype: Possible read error: a much larger clone is one base away. This rearrangement joins TRBV10-2 to TRBJ1-2, with TRBD1 matching 7 bases. CDR1 WSHSY and CDR2 SAAADI come from the germline V gene. CDR3 size: 13 residues. The CDR3 nucleotides read TGCGCCAGCAACCCGACAGGGTTCTATGGCTGCATCTTC. Its protein is CASNPTGFYGCIF.

As concerns this clonotype: Germline and junction disagree at one end, which may indicate a read error. V is TRBV4-1 and J is TRBJ1-4; D remains unclear. CDR3 length: 15 residues. Germline V CDR1 and CDR2: MGHRA, YSYEKL. The CDR3 spells CASSRRVITNEELFF. In DNA form, the CDR3 reads TGCGCCAGCAGCCGGCGGGTCATCACTAATGAAGAACTGTTTTTT.